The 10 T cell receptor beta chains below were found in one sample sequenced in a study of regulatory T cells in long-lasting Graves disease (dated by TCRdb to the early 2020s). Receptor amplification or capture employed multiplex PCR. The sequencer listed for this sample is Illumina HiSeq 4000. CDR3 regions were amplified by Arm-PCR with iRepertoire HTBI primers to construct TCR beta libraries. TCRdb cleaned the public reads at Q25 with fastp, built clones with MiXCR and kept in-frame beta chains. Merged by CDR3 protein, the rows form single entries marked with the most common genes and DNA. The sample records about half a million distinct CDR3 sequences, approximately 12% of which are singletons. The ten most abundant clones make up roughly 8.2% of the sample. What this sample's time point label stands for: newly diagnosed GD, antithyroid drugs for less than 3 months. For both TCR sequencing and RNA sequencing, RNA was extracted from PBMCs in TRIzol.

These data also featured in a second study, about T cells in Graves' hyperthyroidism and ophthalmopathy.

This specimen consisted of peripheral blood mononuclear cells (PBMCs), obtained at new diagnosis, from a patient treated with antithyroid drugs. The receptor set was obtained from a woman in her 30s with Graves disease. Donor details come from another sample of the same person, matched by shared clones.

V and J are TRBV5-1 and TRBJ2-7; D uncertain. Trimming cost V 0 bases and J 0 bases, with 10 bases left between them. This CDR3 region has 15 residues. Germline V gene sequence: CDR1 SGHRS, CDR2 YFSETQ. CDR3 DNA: TGCGCCAGCAGCTTGGAGGGCAGCTACTCCTACGAGCAGTACTTC. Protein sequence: CASSLEGSYSYEQYF.

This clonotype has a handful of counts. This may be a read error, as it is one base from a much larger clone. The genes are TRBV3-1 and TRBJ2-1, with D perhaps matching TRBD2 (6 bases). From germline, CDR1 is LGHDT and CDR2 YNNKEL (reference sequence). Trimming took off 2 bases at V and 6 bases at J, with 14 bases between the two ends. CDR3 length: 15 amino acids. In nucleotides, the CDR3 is TGTGCCAGCAGCCAACGGCGGGATCTCTGCAATGAGCAGTTCTTC. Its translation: CASSQRRDLCNEQFF.

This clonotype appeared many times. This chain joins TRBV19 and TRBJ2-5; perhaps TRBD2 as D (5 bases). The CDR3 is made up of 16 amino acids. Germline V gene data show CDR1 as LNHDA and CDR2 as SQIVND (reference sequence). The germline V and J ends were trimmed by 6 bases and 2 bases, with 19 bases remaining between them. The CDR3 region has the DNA TGTGCCAGTAGGAGGGATGCTGCAGGCCGACAAGAGACCCAGTACTTC. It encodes CASRRDAAGRQETQYF.

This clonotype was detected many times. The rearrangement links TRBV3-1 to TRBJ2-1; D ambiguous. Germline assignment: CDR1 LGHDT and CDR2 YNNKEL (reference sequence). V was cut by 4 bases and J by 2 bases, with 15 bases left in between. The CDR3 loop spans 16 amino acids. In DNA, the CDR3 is TGTGCCAGCAGCCCCCCCGGACCTTACACCTACAATGAGCAGTTCTTC. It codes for CASSPPGPYTYNEQFF.

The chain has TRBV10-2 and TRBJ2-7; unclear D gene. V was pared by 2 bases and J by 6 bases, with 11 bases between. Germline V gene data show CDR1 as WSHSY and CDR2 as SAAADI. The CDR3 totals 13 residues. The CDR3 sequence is CASSEGVSPEQYF. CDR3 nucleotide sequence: TGCGCCAGCAGTGAGGGGGTCAGCCCCGAGCAGTACTTC.

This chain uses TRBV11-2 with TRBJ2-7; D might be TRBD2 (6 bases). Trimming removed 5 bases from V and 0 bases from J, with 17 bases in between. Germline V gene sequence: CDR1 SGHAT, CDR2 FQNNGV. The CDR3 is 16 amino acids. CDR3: CASSPGWAGPSYEQYF. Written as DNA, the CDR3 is TGTGCCAGCAGCCCAGGTTGGGCGGGACCCTCCTACGAGCAGTACTTC. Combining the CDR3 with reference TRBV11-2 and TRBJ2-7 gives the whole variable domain EAGVAQSPRYKIIEKRQSVAFWCNPISGHATLYWYQQILGQGPKLLIQFQNNGVVDDSQLPKDRFSAERLKGVDSTLKIQPAKLEDSAVYLCASSPGWAGPSYEQYFGPGTRLTVT.

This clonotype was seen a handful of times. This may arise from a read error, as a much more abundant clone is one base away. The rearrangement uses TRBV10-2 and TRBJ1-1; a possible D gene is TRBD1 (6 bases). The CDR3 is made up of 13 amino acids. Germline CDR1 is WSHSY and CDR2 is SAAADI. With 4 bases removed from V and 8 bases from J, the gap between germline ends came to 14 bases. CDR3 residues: CASSGPRQEEAFF. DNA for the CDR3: TGCGCCAGCAGTGGCCCGAGACAGGAGGAAGCTTTCTTT.

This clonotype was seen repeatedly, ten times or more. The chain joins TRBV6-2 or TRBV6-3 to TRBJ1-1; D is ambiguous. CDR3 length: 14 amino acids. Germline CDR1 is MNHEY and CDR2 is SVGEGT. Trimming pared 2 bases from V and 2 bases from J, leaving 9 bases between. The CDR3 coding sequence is TGTGCCAGCAGTTACCGGACCGTTAACACTGAAGCTTTCTTT. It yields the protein CASSYRTVNTEAFF.

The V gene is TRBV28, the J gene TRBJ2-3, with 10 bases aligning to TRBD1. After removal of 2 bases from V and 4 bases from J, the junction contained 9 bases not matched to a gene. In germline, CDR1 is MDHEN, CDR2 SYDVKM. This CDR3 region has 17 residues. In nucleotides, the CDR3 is TGTGCCAGCAGTTTACTTCTGGACAGGGGGGCGGCAGATACGCAGTATTTT. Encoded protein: CASSLLLDRGAADTQYF.

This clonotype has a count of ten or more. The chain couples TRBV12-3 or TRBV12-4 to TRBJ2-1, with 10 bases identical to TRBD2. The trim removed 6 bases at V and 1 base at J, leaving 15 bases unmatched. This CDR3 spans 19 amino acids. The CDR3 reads CASSLLAGDIIESYNEQFF. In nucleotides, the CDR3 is TGTGCCAGCAGCCTCCTAGCGGGAGATATCATAGAGTCCTACAATGAGCAGTTCTTC.